These 6 T cell receptor beta chains came from one sample sequenced in a study of T cell clonality in common variable immunodeficiency. Generated by immunoSEQ multiplex PCR, the TCRdb table keeps only in-frame clones and is missing some. This table holds about 50,000 clones with no singletons; the top ten claim more than 2%. The sequenced sample was peripheral blood mononuclear cells. The receptors shown here come from a person aged 18 to 70 in good health.

This clone has a count of ten or more. The CDR3 goes on 3 residues after the read ends, and that part is filled in from the germline J gene. The chain has TRBV20-1 and TRBJ1-2; 10 nucleotides agree with TRBD1. Trimming took 6 bases from V and 0 from J; bases not matched to a gene: 16. The CDR3 has 18 residues. Germline loops: CDR1 DFQATT, CDR2 SNEGSKA (reference sequence). The CDR3 is CSATGIGTGVLANYGYTF. The CDR3 bases that were read are TGCAGTGCGACAGGAATCGGGACAGGGGTTTTAGCTAACTATGGC.

This clone was seen at least ten times. Coverage ceases 3 residues before the CDR3 finishes, and the germline J gene fills in the end. The V gene is TRBV5-1, the J gene TRBJ2-2, with 9 bases that match TRBD1. J gave up 5 bases and V 2 bases, and 4 bases lay outside the gene matches. Germline V lookup: CDR1 SGHRS, CDR2 YFSETQ. The length of the CDR3 is 15 residues. The CDR3 here is CASSLQGAETGELFF. The CDR3 DNA, read in part, is TGCGCCAGCAGCTTACAGGGGGCTGAAACCGGGGAG.

This clone has ten or more counts. A much bigger clone sits one base away, suggesting this may be a read error. The sequenced fragment ends 3 residues before the CDR3 boundary, so the rest is inferred from the germline J gene. V is TRBV29-1 and J is TRBJ2-2, with 8 bases fitting TRBD1. Germline V gene sequence: CDR1 SQVTM, CDR2 ANQGSEA. CDR3 length: 16 residues. The covered CDR3 bases are TGCAGCGTTGAAGATCCGGACAGGGCTGGGGCCAACGTG. Its translation: CSVEDPDRAGANV. The entire CDR3 protein is CSVEDPDRAGANVLFF.

This clone came up many times. The read ends 3 residues shy of where the CDR3 ends; the end is completed using the germline J gene. The chain uses TRBV7-8 and TRBJ2-5; 8 nucleotides align to TRBD1. The CDR3 covers 16 residues. Germline CDR1 reads SGHVS; CDR2 reads FQNEAQ. Trimming at V came to 3 bases and at J to 2 bases, leaving 8 bases not matched to a gene. The CDR3 protein is CASSLGAGGSQETQYF. CDR3 bases read: TGTGCCAGCAGCTTGGGGGCAGGGGGCTCTCAAGAGACC.

A note on this clone: The DNA ends 3 residues before the CDR3 does, and the rest of the CDR3 is filled in from the germline J gene. V usage is TRBV5-6 and J usage is TRBJ1-1; tentatively, D is TRBD1 (6 bases). Per the germline V gene, CDR1 is SGHDT and CDR2 is YYEEEE. The CDR3 consists of 14 residues. The V and J ends lost 6 bases and 5 bases respectively, with 17 bases between them. Partial CDR3 DNA: TGTGCCAGCATCCTCCGGGGGGGCAAGACTGAA. This translates into CASILRGGKTE. The CDR3 in its entirety is CASILRGGKTEAFF.

This clone showed up many times. The DNA ends 3 residues before the CDR3 does, and the rest of the CDR3 is filled in from the germline J gene. The chain recombines TRBV4-1 with TRBJ2-1; no clear D. V shed 1 base and J shed 7 bases, with 11 bases lying between them. CDR3 length equals 14 residues. Germline loops: CDR1 MGHRA, CDR2 YSYEKL. The part of the CDR3 DNA that was read is TGCGCCAGCAGCCAAGGTGGCTCCTCTAATGAG. Amino acid sequence: CASSQGGSSNE. The complete CDR3 protein is CASSQGGSSNEQFF.